This T cell receptor (beta chain) was profiled in a study of T cells after yellow fever vaccination. Study in general: Researchers used SMART-Seq v4 Ultra Low Input to prepare fractions that had low cell numbers.

Each CDR3 protein is one row after TCRdb ran MiXCR on the 5' RACE reads. The table lists 200,000 to 300,000 distinct CDR3 sequences, about 3.5% of them singletons. The sample holds many counts of this clonotype. The sequence was obtained from a man aged 18 to 29 who received the YFV17D yellow fever vaccine. Sequencing used PBMCs, obtained 15 days after the yellow fever booster vaccination.

CDR3 residues: CSVRTGANSPLHF. Written as DNA, the CDR3 is TGCAGCGTTAGGACAGGGGCAAATTCACCCCTCCACTTT. V and J are TRBV29-1 and TRBJ1-6, with 9 bases lining up with TRBD1. Trimming cost V 5 bases and J 7 bases; bases outside gene matches: 3. Germline V gene lookup returns CDR1 SQVTM and CDR2 ANQGSEA. CDR3 size: 13 residues.